A single T cell receptor (beta chain) is shown here with its context. What it recognizes is unknown. The data belong to a study of T-cell memory formation after mild COVID-19. Study findings and constraints: Clones contracting day 15 to 85 were balanced CD4/CD8; later expanders leaned CD4+.

The CDR3 has 16 amino acids. V lost 3 bases to trimming and J lost 6 bases, with 20 bases between them. CDR1 is SGHVS and CDR2 is FQNEAQ in the germline V gene. TCRdb independently ran MiXCR on the 5' RACE reads; one entry per CDR3 protein. The repertoire holds around 450,000 distinct CDR3 sequences, 20% to 25% seen once, with around 8.7% in the top ten. The V gene is TRBV7-8, the J gene TRBJ2-5; weak D call: TRBD2 (7 bases). Material for sequencing was PBMCs or a T cell subset sorted from them (not recorded which). This receptor was taken from an adult woman who had mild COVID-19 (a few samples of this study predate the infection). Cell type and time point are not known. The CDR3 spells CASSFTPRGATQTQYF. CDR3 bases: TGTGCCAGCAGCTTCACCCCTCGGGGGGCGACCCAGACCCAGTACTTC.